Below, one T cell receptor (beta chain) is given with its context. Its antigen is unknown. These data belong to a study of CXCR3-negative and CXCR3-positive naive CD8 T cells. The method, 5' RACE with UMI labels, was used to prepare the TRB cDNA libraries. From its re-call of the 5' RACE reads, TCRdb lists each CDR3 protein once, without DNA. The sample features roughly 120,000 distinct CDR3 sequences, with around 0.54% in its top ten. Study-level points and caveats: CXCR3-positive naive cells carried more hydrophobic TRB CDR3s than CXCR3-negative ones. The level of CXCR3 expression partially decreased after cryopreservation; the majority of assays used fresh PBMCs.

The specimen was naive CXCR3+ CD8+ T cells from blood. Specified subset: CD45RO-CCR7+CD27+CD95- naive CD8+ T cells expressing CXCR3 (TNR3+). The receptor was isolated from a human donor in good health. Some clones in this sample may be carry-over from other donors' samples.

This CDR3 is CASSGLAFNEQYF. The V and J genes are TRBV27 and TRBJ2-7; TCRdb reports TRBD2, a call that lacks DNA to check it against. The V gene's germline CDR1 is MNHEY and CDR2 SMNVEV (reference sequence). CDR3 length equals 13 residues.